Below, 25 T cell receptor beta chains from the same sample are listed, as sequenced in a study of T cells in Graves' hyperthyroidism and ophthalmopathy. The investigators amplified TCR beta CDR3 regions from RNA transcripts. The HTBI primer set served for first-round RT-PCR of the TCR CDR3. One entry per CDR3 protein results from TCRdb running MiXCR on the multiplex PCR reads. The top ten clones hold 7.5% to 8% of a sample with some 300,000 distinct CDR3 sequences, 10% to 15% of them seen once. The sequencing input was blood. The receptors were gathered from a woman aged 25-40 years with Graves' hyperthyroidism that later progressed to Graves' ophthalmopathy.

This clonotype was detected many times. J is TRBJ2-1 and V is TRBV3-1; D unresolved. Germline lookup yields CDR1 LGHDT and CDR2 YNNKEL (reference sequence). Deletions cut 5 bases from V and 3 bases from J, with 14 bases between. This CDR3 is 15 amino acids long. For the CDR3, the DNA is TGTGCCAGCAGCAGGGCCTTGACTTTCTACAATGAGCAGTTCTTC. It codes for CASSRALTFYNEQFF.

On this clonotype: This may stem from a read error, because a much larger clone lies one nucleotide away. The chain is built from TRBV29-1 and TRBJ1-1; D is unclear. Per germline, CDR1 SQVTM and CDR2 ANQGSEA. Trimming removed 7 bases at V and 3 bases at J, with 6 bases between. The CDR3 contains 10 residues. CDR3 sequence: CSADHTEAFF. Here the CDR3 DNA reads TGCAGCGCTGACCACACTGAAGCTTTCTTT.

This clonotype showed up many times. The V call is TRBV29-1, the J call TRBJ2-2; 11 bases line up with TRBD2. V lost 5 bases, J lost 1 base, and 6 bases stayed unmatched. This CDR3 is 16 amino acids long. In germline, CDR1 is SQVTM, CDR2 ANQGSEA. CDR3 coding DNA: TGCAGCGTTAACCGGGGGACTAGCGGGAACACCGGGGAGCTGTTTTTT. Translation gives CSVNRGTSGNTGELFF.

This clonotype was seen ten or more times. In DNA form, the CDR3 reads TGCGCCAGCAGCCAGGATACGGGGCCAGATACGCAGTATTTT. It is translated as CASSQDTGPDTQYF. J is TRBJ2-3 and V is TRBV4-3, with D possibly being TRBD1 or TRBD2 (5 bases each). The V gene lost 3 bases and the J gene lost 4 bases, with 11 bases spanning the gap. The CDR3 is 14 amino acids. Germline V gene data show CDR1 as LGHNA and CDR2 as YSLEER.

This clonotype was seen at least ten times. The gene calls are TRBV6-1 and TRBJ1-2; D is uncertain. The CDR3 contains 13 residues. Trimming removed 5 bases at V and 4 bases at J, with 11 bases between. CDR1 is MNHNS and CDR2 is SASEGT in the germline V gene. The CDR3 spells CASSPAGGYGYTF. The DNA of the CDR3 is TGTGCCAGCAGTCCGGCCGGTGGCTATGGCTACACCTTC.

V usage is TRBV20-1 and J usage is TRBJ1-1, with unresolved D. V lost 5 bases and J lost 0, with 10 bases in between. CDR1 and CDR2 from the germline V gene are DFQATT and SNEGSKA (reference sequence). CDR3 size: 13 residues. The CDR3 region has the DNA TGCAGTGCTGAGAGGTTGCTGAACACTGAAGCTTTCTTT. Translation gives CSAERLLNTEAFF.

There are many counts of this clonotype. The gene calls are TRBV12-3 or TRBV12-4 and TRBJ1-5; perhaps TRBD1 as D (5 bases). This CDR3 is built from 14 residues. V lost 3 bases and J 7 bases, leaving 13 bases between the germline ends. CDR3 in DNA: TGTGCCAGCAGTTTCGGCAGGGCTCACCAGCCCCAGCATTTT. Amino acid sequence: CASSFGRAHQPQHF.

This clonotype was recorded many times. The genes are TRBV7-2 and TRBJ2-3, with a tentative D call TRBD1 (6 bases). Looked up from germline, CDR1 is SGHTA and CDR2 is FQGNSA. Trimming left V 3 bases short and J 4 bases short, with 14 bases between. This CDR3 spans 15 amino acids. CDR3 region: CASSLWGQDADTQYF. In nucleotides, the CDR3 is TGTGCCAGCAGCTTGTGGGGGCAGGATGCAGATACGCAGTATTTT.

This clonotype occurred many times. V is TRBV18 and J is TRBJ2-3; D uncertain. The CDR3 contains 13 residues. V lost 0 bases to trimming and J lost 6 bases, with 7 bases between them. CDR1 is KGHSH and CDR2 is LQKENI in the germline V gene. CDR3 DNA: TGTGCCAGCTCACCACCGAGCAGGGATACGCAGTATTTT. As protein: CASSPPSRDTQYF. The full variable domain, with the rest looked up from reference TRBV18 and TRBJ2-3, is NAGVMQNPRHLVRRRGQEARLRCSPMKGHSHVYWYRQLPEEGLKFMVYLQKENIIDESGMPKERFSAEFPKEGPSILRIQQVVRGDSAAYFCASSPPSRDTQYFGPGTRLTVL.

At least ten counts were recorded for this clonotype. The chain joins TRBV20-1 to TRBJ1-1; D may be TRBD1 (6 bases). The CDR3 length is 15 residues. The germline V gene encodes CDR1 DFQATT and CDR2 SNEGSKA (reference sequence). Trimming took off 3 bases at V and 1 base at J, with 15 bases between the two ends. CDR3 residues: CSARARGGANTEAFF. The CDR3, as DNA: TGCAGTGCTAGGGCGAGGGGGGGGGCGAACACTGAAGCTTTCTTT.

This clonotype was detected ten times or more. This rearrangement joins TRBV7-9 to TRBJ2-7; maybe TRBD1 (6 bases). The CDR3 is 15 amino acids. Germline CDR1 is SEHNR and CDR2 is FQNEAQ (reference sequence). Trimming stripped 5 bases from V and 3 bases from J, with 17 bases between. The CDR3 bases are TGTGCCAGCAGCGGGGGTGGGGGCGCAAGCTACGAGCAGTACTTC. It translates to CASSGGGGASYEQYF.

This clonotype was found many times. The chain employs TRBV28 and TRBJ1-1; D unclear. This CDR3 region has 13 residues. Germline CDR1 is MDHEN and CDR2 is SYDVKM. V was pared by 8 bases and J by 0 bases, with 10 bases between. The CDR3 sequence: CASEELLNTEAFF. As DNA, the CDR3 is TGTGCCAGCGAGGAACTTCTGAACACTGAAGCTTTCTTT. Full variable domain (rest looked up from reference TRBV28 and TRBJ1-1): DVKVTQSSRYLVKRTGEKVFLECVQDMDHENMFWYRQDPGLGLRLIYFSYDVKMKEKGDIPEGYSVSREKKERFSLILESASTNQTSMYLCASEELLNTEAFFGQGTRLTVV.

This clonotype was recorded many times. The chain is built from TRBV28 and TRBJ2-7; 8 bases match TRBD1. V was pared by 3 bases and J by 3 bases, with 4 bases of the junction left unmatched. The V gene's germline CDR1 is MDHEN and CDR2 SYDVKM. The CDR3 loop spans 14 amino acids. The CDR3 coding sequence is TGTGCCAGCAGTTTCGGTGACAGGGGCTACGAGCAGTACTTC. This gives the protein CASSFGDRGYEQYF.

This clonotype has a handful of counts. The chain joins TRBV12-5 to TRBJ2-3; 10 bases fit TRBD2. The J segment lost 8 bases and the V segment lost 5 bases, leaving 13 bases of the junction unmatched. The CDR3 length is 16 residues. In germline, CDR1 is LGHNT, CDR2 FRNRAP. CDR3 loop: CASGENSGRRFGTQYF. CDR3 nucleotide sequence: TGTGCTAGTGGTGAGAATAGCGGGAGGAGGTTTGGTACGCAGTATTTT.

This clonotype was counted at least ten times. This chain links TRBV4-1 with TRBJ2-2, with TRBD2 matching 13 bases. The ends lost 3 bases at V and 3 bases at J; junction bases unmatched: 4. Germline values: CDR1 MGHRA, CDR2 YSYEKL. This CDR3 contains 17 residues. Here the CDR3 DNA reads TGCGCCAGCAGCCACCCGGGACTAGCGGGACACACCGGGGAGCTGTTTTTT. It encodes CASSHPGLAGHTGELFF.

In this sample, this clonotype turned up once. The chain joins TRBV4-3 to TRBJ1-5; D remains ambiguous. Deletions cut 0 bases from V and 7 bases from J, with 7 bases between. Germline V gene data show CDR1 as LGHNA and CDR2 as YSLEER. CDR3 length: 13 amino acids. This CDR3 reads CASSQDRAQPQHF. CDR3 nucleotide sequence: TGCGCCAGCAGCCAAGATCGGGCGCAGCCCCAGCATTTT.

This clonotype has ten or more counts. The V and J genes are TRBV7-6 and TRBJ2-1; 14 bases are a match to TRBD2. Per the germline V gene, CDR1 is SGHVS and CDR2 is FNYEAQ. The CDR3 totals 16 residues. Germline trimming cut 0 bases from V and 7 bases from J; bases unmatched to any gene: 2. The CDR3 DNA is TGTGCCAGCAGCTTAGCGGGGACTAGCGGGAGTAATGAGCAGTTCTTC. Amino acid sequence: CASSLAGTSGSNEQFF.

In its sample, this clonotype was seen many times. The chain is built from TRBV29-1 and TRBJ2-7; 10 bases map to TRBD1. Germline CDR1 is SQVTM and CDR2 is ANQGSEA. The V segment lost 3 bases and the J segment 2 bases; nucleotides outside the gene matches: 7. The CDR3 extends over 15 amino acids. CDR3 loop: CSVEGLTGGTYEQYF. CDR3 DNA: TGCAGCGTTGAGGGTCTGACAGGGGGCACCTACGAGCAGTACTTC.

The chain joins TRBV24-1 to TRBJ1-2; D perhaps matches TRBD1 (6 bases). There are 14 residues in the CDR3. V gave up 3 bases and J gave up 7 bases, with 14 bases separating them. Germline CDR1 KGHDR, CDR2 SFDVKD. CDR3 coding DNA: TGTGCCACCAGTGATCTGGGGACATTTTCTGGCTACACCTTC. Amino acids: CATSDLGTFSGYTF.

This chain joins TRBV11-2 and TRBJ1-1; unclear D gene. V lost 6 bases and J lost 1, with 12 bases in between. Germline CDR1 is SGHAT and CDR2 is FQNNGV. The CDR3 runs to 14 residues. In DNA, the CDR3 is TGTGCCAGCAGAGAGTGGGGTCGGAACACTGAAGCTTTCTTT. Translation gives CASREWGRNTEAFF.

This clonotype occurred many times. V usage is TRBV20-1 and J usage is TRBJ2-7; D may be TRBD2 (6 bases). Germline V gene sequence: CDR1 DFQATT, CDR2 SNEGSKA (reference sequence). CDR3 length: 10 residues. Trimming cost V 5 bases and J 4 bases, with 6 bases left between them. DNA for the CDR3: TGCAGTGCTGGAGGGTACGAGCAGTACTTC. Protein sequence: CSAGGYEQYF.

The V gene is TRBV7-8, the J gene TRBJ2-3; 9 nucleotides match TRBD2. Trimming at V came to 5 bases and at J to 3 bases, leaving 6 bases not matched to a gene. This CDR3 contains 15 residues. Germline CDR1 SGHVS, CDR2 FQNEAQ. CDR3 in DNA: TGTGCCAGCAGCCCCGGACTAGCGCTGACAGATACGCAGTATTTT. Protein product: CASSPGLALTDTQYF.

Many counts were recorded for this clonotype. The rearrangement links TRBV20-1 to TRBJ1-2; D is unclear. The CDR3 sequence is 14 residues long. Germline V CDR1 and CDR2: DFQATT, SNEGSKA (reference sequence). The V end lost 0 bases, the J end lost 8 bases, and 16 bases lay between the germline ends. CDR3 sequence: CSARDPRAQTGYTF. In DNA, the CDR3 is TGCAGTGCTAGAGATCCGCGGGCCCAGACGGGCTACACCTTC.

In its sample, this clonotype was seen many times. DNA for the CDR3: TGTGCCAGCAGTCCCGGGTATGTTCCCGGGGAGCTGTTTTTT. Translated: CASSPGYVPGELFF. The chain combines TRBV12-3 or TRBV12-4 with TRBJ2-2; no definite D call. The CDR3 has 14 amino acids. V dropped 5 bases and J dropped 6 bases, with 13 bases sitting between them.

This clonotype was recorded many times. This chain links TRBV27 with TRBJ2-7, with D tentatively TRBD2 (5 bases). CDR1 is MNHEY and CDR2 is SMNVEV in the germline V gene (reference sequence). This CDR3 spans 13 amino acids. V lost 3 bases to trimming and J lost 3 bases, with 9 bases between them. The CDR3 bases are TGTGCCAGCAGTTTCACCGAGGGCTACGAGCAGTACTTC. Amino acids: CASSFTEGYEQYF.